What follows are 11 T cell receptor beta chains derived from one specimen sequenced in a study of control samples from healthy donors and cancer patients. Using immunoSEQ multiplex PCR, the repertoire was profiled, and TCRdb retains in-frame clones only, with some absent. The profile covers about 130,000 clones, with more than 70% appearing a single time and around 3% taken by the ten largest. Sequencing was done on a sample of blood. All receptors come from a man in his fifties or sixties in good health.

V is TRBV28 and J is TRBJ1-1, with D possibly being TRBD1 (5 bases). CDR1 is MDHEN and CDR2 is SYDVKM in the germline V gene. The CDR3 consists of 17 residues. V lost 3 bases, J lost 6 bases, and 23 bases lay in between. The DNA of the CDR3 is TGTGCCAGCAGTTTTATCGTTCGTAAGCAGGGAGTACCTGAAGCTTTCTTT. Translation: CASSFIVRKQGVPEAFF.

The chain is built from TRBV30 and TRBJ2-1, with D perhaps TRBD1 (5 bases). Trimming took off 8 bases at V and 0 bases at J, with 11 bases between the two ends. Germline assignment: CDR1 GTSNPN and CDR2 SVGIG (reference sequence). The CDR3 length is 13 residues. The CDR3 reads CAGLRGSYNEQFF. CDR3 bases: TGTGCCGGTCTTAGGGGCTCCTACAATGAGCAGTTCTTC.

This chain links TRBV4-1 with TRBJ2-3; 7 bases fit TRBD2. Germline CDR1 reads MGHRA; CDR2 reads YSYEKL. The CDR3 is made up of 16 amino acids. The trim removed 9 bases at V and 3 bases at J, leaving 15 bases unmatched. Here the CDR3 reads CASSQTSGGPTDTQYF. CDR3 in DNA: TGCGCCAGTTCGCAAACGTCGGGGGGACCTACAGATACGCAGTATTTT.

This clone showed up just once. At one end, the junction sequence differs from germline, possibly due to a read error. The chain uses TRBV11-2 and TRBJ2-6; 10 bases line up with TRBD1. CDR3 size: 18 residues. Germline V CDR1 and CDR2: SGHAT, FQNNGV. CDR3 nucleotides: TGTGCCAGCAGCATGGGACAGGGGCGAAAATCTGAGGCCAACGTCCTGACTTTC. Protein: CASSMGQGRKSEANVLTF. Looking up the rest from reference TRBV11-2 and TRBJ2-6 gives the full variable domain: EAGVAQSPRYKIIEKRQSVAFWCNPISGHATLYWYQQILGQGPKLLIQFQNNGVVDDSQLPKDRFSAERLKGVDSTLKIQPAKLEDSAVYLCASSMGQGRKSEANVLTFGAGSRLTVL.

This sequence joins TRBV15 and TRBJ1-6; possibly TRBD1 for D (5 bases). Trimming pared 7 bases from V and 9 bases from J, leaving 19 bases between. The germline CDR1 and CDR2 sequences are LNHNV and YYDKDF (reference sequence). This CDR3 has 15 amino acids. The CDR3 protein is CATTVRQKTFSPLHF. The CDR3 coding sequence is TGTGCCACCACCGTAAGACAGAAAACATTTTCACCCCTCCACTTT.

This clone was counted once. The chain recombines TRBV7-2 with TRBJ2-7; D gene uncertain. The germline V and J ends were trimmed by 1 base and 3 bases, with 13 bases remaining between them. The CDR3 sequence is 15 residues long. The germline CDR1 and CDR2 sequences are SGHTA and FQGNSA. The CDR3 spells CASSLVSDNNYEQYF. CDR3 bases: TGTGCCAGCAGCTTAGTGTCGGATAATAACTACGAGCAGTACTTC.

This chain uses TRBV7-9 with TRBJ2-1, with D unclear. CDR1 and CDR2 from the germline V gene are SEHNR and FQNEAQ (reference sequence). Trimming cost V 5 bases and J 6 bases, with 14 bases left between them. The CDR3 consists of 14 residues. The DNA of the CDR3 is TGTGCCAGCAGCCCGGACCCATGGCCCAATGAGCAGTTCTTC. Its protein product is CASSPDPWPNEQFF.

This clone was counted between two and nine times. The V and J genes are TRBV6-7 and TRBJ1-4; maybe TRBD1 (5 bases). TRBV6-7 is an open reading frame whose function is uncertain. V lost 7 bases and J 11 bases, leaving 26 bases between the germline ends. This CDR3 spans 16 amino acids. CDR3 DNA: TGTGCCAGCACCAAACAGGAGGCGCGGTATTTTGGGAAACTGTTTTTT. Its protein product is CASTKQEARYFGKLFF.

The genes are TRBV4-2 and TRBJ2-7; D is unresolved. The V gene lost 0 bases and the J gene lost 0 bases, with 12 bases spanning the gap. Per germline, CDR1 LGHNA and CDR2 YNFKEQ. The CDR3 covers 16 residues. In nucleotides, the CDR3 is TGTGCCAGCAGCCAAGAACTGGCACCAAGCTCCTACGAGCAGTACTTC. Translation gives CASSQELAPSSYEQYF.

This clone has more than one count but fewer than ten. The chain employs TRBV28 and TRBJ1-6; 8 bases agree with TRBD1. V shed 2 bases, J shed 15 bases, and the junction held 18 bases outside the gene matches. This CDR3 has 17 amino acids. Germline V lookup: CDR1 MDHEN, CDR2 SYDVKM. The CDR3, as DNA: TGTGCCAGCAGTTTACATAGGACAGGGAGGTCGCTCTTACTCCTCCACTTT. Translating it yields CASSLHRTGRSLLLLHF.

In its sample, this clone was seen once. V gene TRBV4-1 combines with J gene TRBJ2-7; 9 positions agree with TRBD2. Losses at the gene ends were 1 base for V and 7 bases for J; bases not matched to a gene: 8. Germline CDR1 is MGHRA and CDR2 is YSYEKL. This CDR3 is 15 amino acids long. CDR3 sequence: CASSQGWRGGSEQYF. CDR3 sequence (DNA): TGCGCCAGCAGCCAAGGGTGGCGGGGGGGCAGTGAGCAGTACTTC.